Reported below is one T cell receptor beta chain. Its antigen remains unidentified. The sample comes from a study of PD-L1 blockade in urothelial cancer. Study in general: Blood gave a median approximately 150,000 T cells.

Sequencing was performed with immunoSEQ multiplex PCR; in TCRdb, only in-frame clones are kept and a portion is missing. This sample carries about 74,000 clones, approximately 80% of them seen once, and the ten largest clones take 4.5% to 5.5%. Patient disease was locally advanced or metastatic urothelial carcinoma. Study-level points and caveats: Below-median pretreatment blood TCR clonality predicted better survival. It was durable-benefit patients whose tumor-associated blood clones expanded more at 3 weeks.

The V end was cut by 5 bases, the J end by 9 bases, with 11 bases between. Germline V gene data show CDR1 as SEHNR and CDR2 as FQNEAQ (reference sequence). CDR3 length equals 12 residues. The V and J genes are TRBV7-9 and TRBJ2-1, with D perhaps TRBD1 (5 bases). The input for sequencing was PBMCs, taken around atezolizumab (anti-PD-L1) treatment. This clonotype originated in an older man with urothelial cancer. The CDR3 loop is CASSLDRTEQFF. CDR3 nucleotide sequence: TGTGCCAGCAGCCTCGACAGAACTGAGCAGTTCTTC.